The entry that follows covers one T cell receptor (beta chain) sequence. Its antigen is not known. The length of the CDR3 is 16 residues. Trimming stripped 5 bases from V and 6 bases from J, with 23 bases between. The germline gives CDR1 LNHNV, CDR2 YYDKDF (reference sequence). The data derive from a study of blood T cells in healthy people across ages. Then a second PCR, running about 6 to 12 cycles, was carried out with a sample-barcoded 5' primer and a J-beta primer mix. TCRdb reprocessed the 5' RACE reads with MiXCR, giving one entry per CDR3 protein. The data contain about a million distinct CDR3 sequences, roughly 51% of them seen just once; the ten biggest clones take up 20% to 25%. Study-wide points: One million T cells yielded diversity estimates that were considered underestimates. Naive CD4+ cell counts and diversity both ran higher in long-lived than in aged donors. Measured against age, TCR beta diversity per million T cells decreased in a roughly linear manner.

The specimen was blood. The chain carries TRBV15 and TRBJ2-7; D may match TRBD1 or TRBD2 (5 bases each). The TCR was taken from a woman aged 60-75 years in good health. CDR3 region: CATSGQIRAKRGEQYF. CDR3 bases: TGTGCCACCAGCGGCCAGATTAGGGCCAAGAGGGGCGAGCAGTACTTC.